This T cell receptor (beta chain) appears in the sequencing data of a study of Ad26.COV2.S vaccination and SARS-CoV-2 variants. Study-level background: Once or twice, 56 days apart, Ad26.COV2.S was delivered intramuscularly.

The V end was cut by 3 bases, the J end by 7 bases, with 7 bases between. Germline CDR1 SGHTA, CDR2 FQGNSA. The CDR3 length is 13 residues. Here immunoSEQ multiplex PCR was the method, and the copy in TCRdb shows in-frame clones only, minus some. Here the sample spans 350,000 to 400,000 clones, less than 90% being singletons. Concerning this clone: Its specificity is unknown.

General study points: Substantial breadth was reportedly displayed by spike-specific CD8+ and CD4+ T cell responses after vaccination.

Noted treatment: roughly 20 received Ad26.COV2.S at low or high dose, single or two shots; 5 received placebo; per-sample allocation not given. Samples came from day 63 after the first vaccine or placebo injection. The chain carries TRBV7-2 and TRBJ1-6, with D unclear. This clonotype was obtained from a person between 18 and 65 years old who received the Ad26.COV2.S COVID-19 vaccine or a placebo. The source material was peripheral blood, sampled in a trial of Ad26.COV2.S vaccine versus placebo. CDR3 bases: TGTGCCAGCAGCTTTCAGTACAATTCACCCCTCCACTTT. Translation: CASSFQYNSPLHF.